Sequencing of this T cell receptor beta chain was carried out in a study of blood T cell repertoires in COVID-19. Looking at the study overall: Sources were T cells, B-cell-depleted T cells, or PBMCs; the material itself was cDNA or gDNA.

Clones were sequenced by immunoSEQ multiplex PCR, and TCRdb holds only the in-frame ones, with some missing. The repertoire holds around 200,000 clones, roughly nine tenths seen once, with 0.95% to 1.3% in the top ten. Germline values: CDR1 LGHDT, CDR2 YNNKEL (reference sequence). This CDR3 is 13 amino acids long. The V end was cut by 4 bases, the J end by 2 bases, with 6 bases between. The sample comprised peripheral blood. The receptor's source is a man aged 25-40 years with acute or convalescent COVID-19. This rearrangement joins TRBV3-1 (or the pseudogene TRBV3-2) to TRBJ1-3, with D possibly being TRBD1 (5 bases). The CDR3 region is CASSRGAGNTIYF. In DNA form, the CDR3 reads TGTGCCAGCAGCCGGGGGGCTGGAAACACCATATATTTT.